This TCR beta chain was recovered during a study of blood T cell repertoires in COVID-19. Sequencing used immunoSEQ multiplex PCR; TCRdb keeps in-frame clones, though not all of them. The data show fewer than 500,000 clones, roughly 85% seen once. Cohorts were determined from participant-reported clinical history. This clonotype was obtained from a woman between 18 and 30 years old with acute COVID-19. The sequenced sample was PBMCs or T cells enriched from blood (not recorded which).

CDR3 residues: CASSQESVSSGNTIYF. CDR3 nucleotides: TGTGCCAGCAGCCAAGAATCGGTCTCCTCTGGAAACACCATATATTTT. J is TRBJ1-3 and V is TRBV4-2; D call uncertain. The CDR3 extends over 16 amino acids. The germline V and J ends were trimmed by 0 bases and 0 bases, with 9 bases remaining between them. In germline, CDR1 is LGHNA, CDR2 YNFKEQ.